These 27 T cell receptor beta chains were all obtained from the same sample, sequenced in a study of cytomegalovirus exposure and HLA in healthy donors. The PCR had 60 Vbeta and 13 Jbeta primers. The table came from immunoSEQ multiplex PCR; TCRdb's copy has only in-frame clones and leaves some out. The table shows 120,000 or so clones, with over 70% occurring only once. The sample taken for sequencing was PBMCs. These receptors were obtained from a man aged 18 to 35 in good health and CMV-seropositive.

DNA of the CDR3: TGCGCCAGCAGCTACGGAGGCGGGACAGGAGTTCCCTACGAGCAGTACTTC. This codes for CASSYGGGTGVPYEQYF. The chain joins TRBV5-1 to TRBJ2-7; 8 bases are shared with TRBD1. CDR3 length equals 17 residues. V lost 3 bases to trimming and J lost 2 bases; unmatched junction nucleotides: 13. CDR1 and CDR2 (germline): SGHRS, YFSETQ.

V usage is TRBV19 and J usage is TRBJ2-1; 10 positions agree with TRBD2. V shed 10 bases and J 3 bases; nucleotides not matched to a gene: 6. The germline V gene has CDR1 LNHDA and CDR2 SQIVND (reference sequence). The CDR3 covers 14 residues. In DNA, the CDR3 is TGTGCCACCAAGACTAGCGGGTTCTACAATGAGCAGTTCTTC. It translates to CATKTSGFYNEQFF.

The genes are TRBV6-5 and TRBJ1-2; D is possibly TRBD1 (5 bases). This CDR3 spans 14 amino acids. Trimming removed 5 bases at V and 0 bases at J, with 10 bases between. Per the germline V gene, CDR1 is MNHEY and CDR2 is SVGAGI. In nucleotides, the CDR3 is TGTGCCAGCAGTCGACAGCGCTCTAACTATGGCTACACCTTC. This translates into CASSRQRSNYGYTF.

The chain is built from TRBV19 and TRBJ2-7; 11 nucleotides align to TRBD1. Germline V gene sequence: CDR1 LNHDA, CDR2 SQIVND (reference sequence). With V trimmed by 3 bases and J by 4 bases, 8 bases remained unmatched. CDR3 length: 16 residues. CDR3: CASSIFKGQGEYEQYF. The CDR3 DNA is TGTGCCAGTAGTATCTTTAAGGGACAGGGGGAGTACGAGCAGTACTTC.

This sequence joins TRBV6-5 and TRBJ2-3, with 7 bases that match TRBD1. Germline-derived CDR1 and CDR2 are MNHEY and SVGAGI. V lost 6 bases to trimming and J lost 3 bases; unmatched junction nucleotides: 3. This CDR3 region has 13 residues. The CDR3 bases are TGTGCCAGCAGCAACAGGGGAACAGATACGCAGTATTTT. Protein product: CASSNRGTDTQYF.

V usage is TRBV6-1 and J usage is TRBJ2-7; 7 bases map to TRBD2. Germline V gene sequence: CDR1 MNHNS, CDR2 SASEGT. This CDR3 comprises 14 residues. The junction had 11 bases not matched to a gene; V was cut back by 8 bases and J by 4 bases. Written as DNA, the CDR3 is TGTGCCAGCTCATTCAGCGGGAACCGTTACGAGCAGTACTTC. This translates into CASSFSGNRYEQYF.

Only one count was recorded for this clone. This rearrangement joins TRBV6-5 to TRBJ1-5; a weak D match, TRBD1 (6 bases). Trimming removed 5 bases from V and 3 bases from J, with 11 bases in between. Germline CDR1 and CDR2: MNHEY and SVGAGI. The CDR3 totals 14 residues. CDR3 nucleotides: TGTGCCAGCAGTAGGGGGGGCCTCAATCAGCCCCAGCATTTT. This gives the protein CASSRGGLNQPQHF.

This chain links TRBV11-3 with TRBJ2-5; 8 bases align to TRBD1. V lost 2 bases and J lost 2; bases outside the gene matches: 10. This CDR3 is built from 17 residues. Germline V gene data show CDR1 as SGHNT and CDR2 as YENEEA. The CDR3 is CASSLRRGRTGQETQYF. The CDR3 bases are TGTGCCAGCAGCTTAAGGCGGGGACGGACAGGGCAAGAGACCCAGTACTTC.

This clone has more than one count but fewer than ten. The chain combines TRBV2 with TRBJ1-2; a possible D gene is TRBD1 (5 bases). CDR3 size: 17 residues. V was shortened by 2 bases and J by 1 base, with 17 bases between the two germline ends. Germline V gene lookup returns CDR1 SNHLY and CDR2 FYNNEI. The CDR3: CASSESMGGDFNYGYTF. The CDR3 DNA follows: TGTGCCAGCAGTGAAAGTATGGGGGGAGACTTTAACTATGGCTACACCTTC.

Of note for this clone: The junction departs from germline at one end; a sequencing error may be responsible. The chain joins TRBV11-2 to TRBJ2-1, with 9 bases identical to TRBD2. Per the germline V gene, CDR1 is SGHAT and CDR2 is FQNNGV. CDR3 length equals 14 residues. The CDR3 bases are TGTGCCAGCAGTTTAGCGGGGGCCTACAATGAGCAGTTCTTC. It encodes CASSLAGAYNEQFF.

This chain connects TRBV7-9 to TRBJ1-1; TRBD1 matches at 9 bases. The CDR3 sequence is 16 residues long. Per germline, CDR1 SEHNR and CDR2 FQNEAQ (reference sequence). V dropped 2 bases and J dropped 3; count of bases not matched to a gene: 7. As DNA, the CDR3 is TGTGCCAGCAGCTTAACACAGGGGGCGGACGACACTGAAGCTTTCTTT. It encodes CASSLTQGADDTEAFF. The variable domain in full, completed from reference TRBV7-9 and TRBJ1-1, reads DTGVSQNPRHKITKRGQNVTFRCDPISEHNRLYWYRQTLGQGPEFLTYFQNEAQLEKSRLLSDRFSAERPKGSFSTLEIQRTEQGDSAMYLCASSLTQGADDTEAFFGQGTRLTVV.

The chain has TRBV10-3 and TRBJ2-7; D is possibly TRBD1 (6 bases). Germline V gives CDR1 ENHRY, CDR2 SYGVKD. Trimming stripped 10 bases from V and 1 base from J, with 17 bases between. The CDR3 consists of 14 residues. The CDR3 reads CATFDDRSSYEQYF. CDR3 sequence (DNA): TGTGCCACCTTTGACGACAGGTCGTCCTACGAGCAGTACTTC.

The chain links TRBV20-1 to TRBJ2-1, with 8 bases matching TRBD2. Germline CDR1 reads DFQATT; CDR2 reads SNEGSKA (reference sequence). The CDR3 spans 11 residues. CDR3 coding DNA: TGCAGCCCGTCGGGGGGGGACGAGCAGTTCTTC. This encodes CSPSGGDEQFF.

The chain is built from TRBV11-3 and TRBJ2-2, with a weak D call TRBD2 (6 bases). V lost 3 bases to trimming and J lost 5 bases, with 7 bases between them. This CDR3 region has 13 residues. Germline values: CDR1 SGHNT, CDR2 YENEEA. CDR3 sequence reads: CASSLGLTGELFF. CDR3 nucleotide sequence: TGTGCCAGCAGCTTGGGACTTACCGGGGAGCTGTTTTTT.

This clone showed up just once. The chain combines TRBV12-5 with TRBJ1-5; D not resolved. Germline CDR1 is LGHNT and CDR2 is FRNRAP. The CDR3 covers 14 residues. The V end lost 3 bases, the J end lost 0 bases, and 6 bases lay between the germline ends. The CDR3 bases are TGTGCTAGTGGTTTCGGGGTTAGCAATCAGCCCCAGCATTTT. This encodes CASGFGVSNQPQHF.

This clone appeared once. The rearrangement joins TRBV6-6 to TRBJ1-6; TRBD1 aligns across 8 bases. This CDR3 is 16 amino acids long. The ends lost 2 bases at V and 5 bases at J; junction bases unmatched: 5. Per germline, CDR1 MNHNY and CDR2 SVGAGI (reference sequence). The CDR3 DNA reads as TGTGCCAGCAGTTACAGTGGACAGGGAAATAATTCACCCCTCCACTTT. Translation: CASSYSGQGNNSPLHF.

The CDR3 sequence: CASSYTEDTGELFF. CDR3 in DNA: TGTGCCAGCAGCTATACCGAGGACACCGGGGAGCTGTTTTTT. The V gene is TRBV7-9, the J gene TRBJ2-2; D ambiguous. In germline, CDR1 is SEHNR, CDR2 FQNEAQ (reference sequence). Between the trimmed V and J ends, which lost 4 bases and 3 bases, there was a span of 9 bases. The CDR3 runs 14 residues.

V is TRBV30 and J is TRBJ1-6, with 7 bases that match TRBD1. There are 14 residues in the CDR3. CDR1 and CDR2 (germline): GTSNPN, SVGIG (reference sequence). V dropped 3 bases and J dropped 5; count of bases not matched to a gene: 4. CDR3 loop: CAWSRQGDNSPLHF. The CDR3 nucleotides are TGTGCCTGGAGCCGACAGGGTGATAATTCACCCCTCCACTTT.

The chain carries TRBV9 and TRBJ2-3, with TRBD2 matching over 8 bases. V shed 0 bases and J 1 base; nucleotides not matched to a gene: 4. CDR1 is SGDLS, CDR2 YYNGEE, per germline. The CDR3 loop spans 16 amino acids. As DNA, the CDR3 is TGTGCCAGCAGCGTAGCGGTAGCGGGACGCACAGATACGCAGTATTTT. Translation: CASSVAVAGRTDTQYF.

The rearrangement links TRBV5-1 to TRBJ2-3; 7 bases map to TRBD2. V gave up 0 bases and J gave up 5 bases; unmatched junction bases: 6. The CDR3 contains 15 residues. CDR1 is SGHRS, CDR2 YFSETQ, per germline. The chain's CDR3 is CASSLEVREIDTQYF. CDR3 DNA: TGCGCCAGCAGCTTGGAGGTGCGGGAGATAGATACGCAGTATTTT. Filled out from reference TRBV5-1 and TRBJ2-3, the complete variable domain reads KAGVTQTPRYLIKTRGQQVTLSCSPISGHRSVSWYQQTPGQGLQFLFEYFSETQRNKGNFPGRFSGRQFSNSRSEMNVSTLELGDSALYLCASSLEVREIDTQYFGPGTRLTVL.

The CDR3 sequence is CAWSVGRVFPRVNSYNEQFF. The CDR3 DNA reads TGTGCCTGGAGTGTAGGGAGGGTTTTCCCCAGGGTTAACTCCTACAATGAGCAGTTCTTC. The chain couples TRBV30 to TRBJ2-1; TRBD2 agrees at 7 bases. From germline, CDR1 is GTSNPN and CDR2 SVGIG (reference sequence). The CDR3 is made up of 20 amino acids. Unmatched junction bases numbered 17, after V lost 0 bases and J lost 0 bases. The full variable domain, completed using reference TRBV30 and TRBJ2-1, is SQTIHQWPATLVQPVGSPLSLECTVEGTSNPNLYWYRQAAGRGLQLLFYSVGIGQISSEVPQNLSASRPQDRQFILSSKKLLLSDSGFYLCAWSVGRVFPRVNSYNEQFFGPGTRLTVL.

The chain recombines TRBV9 with TRBJ1-1; TRBD1 might be the D (6 bases). This CDR3 comprises 15 residues. Per the germline V gene, CDR1 is SGDLS and CDR2 is YYNGEE. V dropped 1 base and J dropped 4 bases, with 14 bases sitting between them. CDR3 DNA: TGTGCCAGCAGCGTATCGGGTCGAGGGGGCACTGAAGCTTTCTTT. This sequence encodes CASSVSGRGGTEAFF.

The V gene is TRBV7-8, the J gene TRBJ1-1; TRBD1 matches 7 bases. Looked up from germline, CDR1 is SGHVS and CDR2 is FQNEAQ. This CDR3 contains 14 residues. Germline trimming cut 6 bases from V and 1 base from J; bases unmatched to any gene: 5. The CDR3 DNA follows: TGTGCCAGCAGTCGAGGGGGCCCGAACACTGAAGCTTTCTTT. The encoded protein is CASSRGGPNTEAFF.

The V call is TRBV5-1, the J call TRBJ2-7, with D perhaps matching TRBD1 (5 bases). Germline-derived CDR1 and CDR2 are SGHRS and YFSETQ. V lost 0 bases to trimming and J lost 2 bases, with 9 bases between them. This CDR3 contains 14 residues. The CDR3 loop reads CASSLGDSPYEQYF. CDR3 DNA sequence: TGCGCCAGCAGCTTGGGAGACAGCCCCTACGAGCAGTACTTC.

J is TRBJ2-7 and V is TRBV7-9; D is possibly TRBD1 (5 bases). Trimming took 4 bases from V and 0 from J, leaving 16 bases between them. This CDR3 is built from 16 residues. Per the germline V gene, CDR1 is SEHNR and CDR2 is FQNEAQ (reference sequence). The CDR3 DNA reads TGTGCCAGCAGCTACAAGGACAAACTGGTCTCCTACGAGCAGTACTTC. Its translation is CASSYKDKLVSYEQYF.

Concerning this clone: This likely reflects a read error, since a far larger clone is one base away. Other DNA variants within this sample encode the same CDR3. CDR3 loop: CASSQGIGSGTQYF. The CDR3 DNA is TGCGCCAGCAGCCAAGGGATAGGTTCGGGGACCCAGTACTTC. The chain couples TRBV4-1 to TRBJ2-5, with D hard to call. V shed 1 base and J shed 7 bases, with 13 bases lying between them. The V gene's germline CDR1 is MGHRA and CDR2 YSYEKL. The length of the CDR3 is 14 residues.

This clone has just one count. The junction differs from germline at one of its ends, possibly a read error. This chain joins TRBV7-9 and TRBJ2-3, with a tentative D call TRBD1 (7 bases). Germline lookup yields CDR1 SEHNR and CDR2 FQNEAQ (reference sequence). The CDR3 sequence is 17 residues long. The DNA for the CDR3 is TGTTCCAGCAGCTTTTTCAGGGGGAGGACTTTCACAGATACGCAGTATTTT. This translates into CSSSFFRGRTFTDTQYF.